This record covers a single TCR beta chain. CDR1 and CDR2 (germline): LGHDT, YNNKEL (reference sequence). The CDR3 has 13 residues. V lost 0 bases and J 8 bases, leaving 7 bases between the germline ends. RNA was extracted with the RNeasy kit, and a quantity of about 0.45 to 1 ug was reverse transcribed using random hexamers. TCRdb analysed the immunoSEQ multiplex PCR reads with MiXCR anew, one entry per CDR3 protein. The sample has fewer than 150,000 distinct CDR3 sequences, about 93% seen once. The sample originates from a study of CD8 T cells in Susac syndrome. The V gene is TRBV3-1, the J gene TRBJ2-2; no definite D call. The sequenced material came from CD8+ T cells from PBMCs. The sequence derives from a human donor with multiple sclerosis. The CDR3 DNA is TGTGCCAGCAGCCAAGATATAGGAGGGGAGCTGTTTTTT. This sequence encodes CASSQDIGGELFF.